This T cell receptor (beta chain) was sequenced for a study of long-term antiretroviral therapy in people with HIV. Points from the study as a whole: With ART, diversity went up but was still lower than in transplant donor controls.

As to this clone: The target antigen is unknown.

Specimens retained roughly 0.95-10 million cryopreserved PBMC preceding DNA extraction. Assay version v3.0 of immunoSEQ was used, and it was run at survey level. Clones were sequenced by immunoSEQ multiplex PCR, and TCRdb holds only the in-frame ones, with some missing. Of some 43,000 clones in the sample, around 86% are singletons; the top ten hold around 5.4%. Sequences were derived from unsorted PBMCs, sampled 0.1 years before starting antiretroviral therapy. This TCR was recovered from a woman between 50 and 59 years old with HIV.

CDR3 sequence: CASSLVTGLGGETQYF. The CDR3 DNA reads TGTGCCAGCAGCTTAGTTACAGGCCTCGGGGGAGAGACCCAGTACTTC. The chain has TRBV7-9 and TRBJ2-5; possible D gene TRBD2, 6 bases. Germline CDR1 SEHNR, CDR2 FQNEAQ (reference sequence). The CDR3 has 16 residues. Trimming left V 1 base short and J 4 bases short, with 16 bases between.